This T cell receptor beta chain emerged from a study of PD-1 blockade in mismatch repair-deficient tumors. Study-level background: Enrolled about 2012-2016, patients had progressing, pretreated mismatch repair-deficient cancers of approximately 13 types. General study results and limits: Tumor-resident clones, often absent from pretreatment blood, expanded after pembrolizumab and then contracted.

A few counts support this clone. Antigen unknown. CDR1 and CDR2 from the germline V gene are LGHNA and YNFKEQ. This CDR3 comprises 14 residues. V was pared by 4 bases and J by 0 bases, with 10 bases between. Here immunoSEQ multiplex PCR was the method, and the copy in TCRdb shows in-frame clones only, minus some. The sample has approximately 80,000 clones; about four fifths are singletons. The source is an adult with mismatch repair-deficient cancer. V and J are TRBV4-2 and TRBJ2-7; D is ambiguous. The specimen was peripheral blood, collected 44 weeks after starting pembrolizumab. Written as DNA, the CDR3 is TGTGCCAGCAGCCCACTGTGGAGCTCCTACGAGCAGTACTTC. It encodes CASSPLWSSYEQYF.